This T cell receptor beta chain appears in the sequencing data of a study of regulatory T cells in long-lasting Graves disease. With iRepertoire HTBI primers and Arm-PCR of CDR3 regions, TCR beta libraries were built. TCRdb reprocessed the multiplex PCR reads with MiXCR, giving one entry per CDR3 protein. The repertoire holds under 500,000 distinct CDR3 sequences, 16% seen once, with around 10% in the top ten. Germline V gene sequence: CDR1 GTSNPN, CDR2 SVGIG (reference sequence). This CDR3 has 12 amino acids. Between the trimmed V and J ends, which lost 1 base and 7 bases, there was a span of 8 bases. Time point: newly diagnosed GD, antithyroid drugs for less than 3 months. PBMCs were the source of the RNA used for TCR sequencing. This clonotype was picked up a small number of times. This sample was also put to use in a study of T cells in Graves' hyperthyroidism and ophthalmopathy. That work states: Prediction of ophthalmopathy progression came a median roughly 6.6 months pre-onset.

This sequence originates from a woman in her 30s with Graves disease. The chain is built from TRBV30 and TRBJ2-1; a weak D match, TRBD2 (5 bases). The material sequenced was peripheral blood mononuclear cells (PBMCs), taken at new diagnosis, from a patient treated with antithyroid drugs. The CDR3 sequence: CAWSGLLNEQFF. In DNA form, the CDR3 reads TGTGCCTGGAGTGGACTATTGAATGAGCAGTTCTTC.